The 22 T cell receptor beta chains reported below all come from one sample, sequenced in a study of cytotoxic CD8 clonotypes in ibrutinib-treated CLL. Profiled with immunoSEQ multiplex PCR; TCRdb holds only in-frame clones, not every one. Here the sample spans 140,000 to 150,000 clones, about 80% being singletons. The sequenced sample was PBMCs, obtained after 24 months of ibrutinib treatment. The receptor source for this set is a human donor with chronic lymphocytic leukemia.

This rearrangement joins TRBV11-2 to TRBJ1-4; the D is unclear. Germline V gene sequence: CDR1 SGHAT, CDR2 FQNNGV. This CDR3 has 14 residues. V lost 1 base and J lost 4, with 7 bases in between. CDR3 sequence: CASSLGQNNEKLFF. CDR3 coding DNA: TGTGCCAGCAGCTTAGGTCAGAATAATGAAAAACTGTTTTTT.

This chain links TRBV11-2 with TRBJ1-1; 8 nucleotides match TRBD1. The germline gives CDR1 SGHAT, CDR2 FQNNGV. With V trimmed by 5 bases and J by 5 bases, 10 bases remained unmatched. The CDR3 totals 15 residues. CDR3 nucleotide sequence: TGTGCCAGCAGCCCAGCCGGACAGGGCGGGACTGAAGCTTTCTTT. This sequence encodes CASSPAGQGGTEAFF.

The chain joins TRBV12-5 to TRBJ2-1; no definite D call. Germline CDR1 is LGHNT and CDR2 is FRNRAP. V dropped 7 bases and J dropped 7 bases, with 8 bases sitting between them. The length of the CDR3 is 11 residues. The CDR3 sequence: CASVPRNEQFF. In DNA, the CDR3 is TGTGCTAGTGTCCCGAGAAATGAGCAGTTCTTC.

The J gene is TRBJ1-3, the V gene TRBV6-5; a possible D gene is TRBD1 (5 bases). Germline V gene data show CDR1 as MNHEY and CDR2 as SVGAGI. CDR3 length equals 15 residues. The V end was cut by 4 bases, the J end by 3 bases, with 13 bases between. The CDR3, as DNA: TGTGCCAGCAGTTGGGGCCGCTTGGGTGGAAACACCATATATTTT. Its translation: CASSWGRLGGNTIYF.

This clone has just one count. The chain uses TRBV6-6 and TRBJ1-2, with TRBD1 identical over 8 bases. Germline loops: CDR1 MNHNY, CDR2 SVGAGI (reference sequence). The CDR3 contains 13 residues. The J segment lost 6 bases and the V segment lost 6 bases, leaving 6 bases of the junction unmatched. The CDR3: CASSGGQVDGYTF. Here the CDR3 DNA reads TGTGCCAGCAGCGGGGGACAGGTAGATGGCTACACCTTC.

CDR3: CASSEMPGQGGNQPQHF. Here the CDR3 DNA reads TGTGCCAGCAGTGAGATGCCGGGACAGGGAGGCAATCAGCCCCAGCATTTT. The chain joins TRBV6-1 to TRBJ1-5, with 9 positions matching TRBD1. Germline V gene data show CDR1 as MNHNS and CDR2 as SASEGT. CDR3 size: 17 residues. Trimming at V came to 3 bases and at J to 2 bases, leaving 8 bases not matched to a gene.

The genes are TRBV28 and TRBJ1-2; D ambiguous. The ends were cut back, 8 bases at V and 0 bases at J, with 10 bases in the middle. This CDR3 region has 13 residues. From germline, CDR1 is MDHEN and CDR2 SYDVKM. The CDR3 region is CASDGPTNYGYTF. The DNA for the CDR3 is TGTGCCAGCGACGGACCTACTAACTATGGCTACACCTTC.

There are a few counts of this clone. This chain connects TRBV18 to TRBJ1-1; 7 nucleotides agree with TRBD1. The germline CDR1 and CDR2 sequences are KGHSH and LQKENI. The CDR3 is made up of 14 amino acids. V shed 3 bases, J shed 5 bases, and the junction held 6 bases outside the gene matches. In nucleotides, the CDR3 is TGTGCCAGCTCACCCGACAGGGTCCGGACTGAAGCTTTCTTT. Protein: CASSPDRVRTEAFF.

This chain links TRBV28 with TRBJ2-2, with D tentatively TRBD1 (5 bases). The CDR3 runs 16 residues. The ends were cut back, 7 bases at V and 4 bases at J, with 19 bases in the middle. Per the germline V gene, CDR1 is MDHEN and CDR2 is SYDVKM. As DNA, the CDR3 is TGTGCCAGCACCCCGGCCGGCAGGGCCCCCACCGGGGAGCTGTTTTTT. Translated: CASTPAGRAPTGELFF.

V and J are TRBV6-6 and TRBJ1-1; 8 bases agree with TRBD1. The ends lost 4 bases at V and 0 bases at J; junction bases unmatched: 4. This CDR3 contains 15 residues. Germline V gives CDR1 MNHNY, CDR2 SVGAGI (reference sequence). DNA of the CDR3: TGTGCCAGCAGTTGGGGACAGGACATGAACACTGAAGCTTTCTTT. This translates into CASSWGQDMNTEAFF.

This rearrangement joins TRBV7-8 to TRBJ2-2; D unresolved. The germline V gene encodes CDR1 SGHVS and CDR2 FQNEAQ. V lost 5 bases and J 6 bases, leaving 10 bases between the germline ends. The CDR3 loop spans 13 amino acids. The DNA for the CDR3 is TGTGCCAGCAGCCCCCCCCTCGCCGGGGAGCTGTTTTTT. This sequence encodes CASSPPLAGELFF.

The V and J genes are TRBV18 and TRBJ1-3; maybe TRBD1 (5 bases). Germline CDR1 reads KGHSH; CDR2 reads LQKENI. The V end lost 3 bases, the J end lost 0 bases, and 9 bases lay between the germline ends. The CDR3 has 15 residues. As DNA, the CDR3 is TGTGCCAGCTCACCCAGGGCGTCCTCTGGAAACACCATATATTTT. Protein product: CASSPRASSGNTIYF.

The V gene is TRBV4-3, the J gene TRBJ2-1; the match to TRBD2 covers 9 bases. CDR1 is LGHNA, CDR2 YSLEER, per germline. The CDR3 has 18 residues. J gave up 5 bases and V 0 bases, and 11 bases lay outside the gene matches. The CDR3 DNA reads as TGCGCCAGCAGCCAAGATGTGGGGGTAGCGGGGGCGCACAATGAGCAGTTCTTC. This gives the protein CASSQDVGVAGAHNEQFF.

This clone turned up a few times. CDR3 in amino acids: CASGRADQPQHF. CDR3 sequence (DNA): TGTGCTAGTGGTCGGGCTGATCAGCCCCAGCATTTT. The chain couples TRBV12-5 to TRBJ1-5; D is unresolved. Germline CDR1 LGHNT, CDR2 FRNRAP. The length of the CDR3 is 12 residues. V shed 5 bases and J shed 5 bases, with 7 bases lying between them.

This sequence joins TRBV27 and TRBJ1-2; 7 bases are a match to TRBD1. The CDR3 has 15 residues. The germline V gene encodes CDR1 MNHEY and CDR2 SMNVEV (reference sequence). V lost 4 bases to trimming and J lost 5 bases; unmatched junction nucleotides: 10. The CDR3 DNA reads as TGTGCCAGCAGTTCCCCCGGGACAGCTGCTTATGGCTACACCTTC. Protein sequence: CASSSPGTAAYGYTF.

The chain combines TRBV7-2 with TRBJ1-5, with D unresolved. This CDR3 region has 13 residues. V lost 2 bases, J lost 6 bases, and 8 bases lay in between. CDR1 is SGHTA and CDR2 is FQGNSA in the germline V gene. The CDR3 DNA follows: TGTGCCAGCAGCTTAAGGAGGCTTCAGCCCCAGCATTTT. This encodes CASSLRRLQPQHF.

V and J are TRBV6-5 and TRBJ1-2; D might be TRBD1 (5 bases). Germline assignment: CDR1 MNHEY and CDR2 SVGAGI. The CDR3 has 12 amino acids. Trimming pared 4 bases from V and 8 bases from J, leaving 11 bases between. CDR3 in DNA: TGTGCCAGCAGTTTCCGGGAGGGGGGCTACACCTTC. It specifies CASSFREGGYTF.

This chain links TRBV10-3 with TRBJ1-2; TRBD1 agrees at 8 bases. The V and J ends lost 2 bases and 8 bases, in that order; junction bases with no gene match: 4. This CDR3 comprises 13 residues. The germline V gene has CDR1 ENHRY and CDR2 SYGVKD. Written as DNA, the CDR3 is TGTGCCATCAGTGAGGGGGACAGGAGGGGCTACACCTTC. Translation: CAISEGDRRGYTF.

The chain is built from TRBV30 and TRBJ2-3; D is possibly TRBD2 (6 bases). V dropped 0 bases and J dropped 10 bases, with 11 bases sitting between them. From germline, CDR1 is GTSNPN and CDR2 SVGIG (reference sequence). The CDR3 length is 12 residues. CDR3 sequence (DNA): TGTGCCTGGAGTGTGGAAACGGGGGCGCAGTATTTT. Its protein is CAWSVETGAQYF.

The V and J genes are TRBV27 and TRBJ2-2, with 8 bases identical to TRBD1. Germline-derived CDR1 and CDR2 are MNHEY and SMNVEV (reference sequence). V was pared by 5 bases and J by 4 bases, with 6 bases of the junction left unmatched. The CDR3 is 15 residues long. The CDR3 DNA is TGTGCCAGCAGTCCCGGACAGGGTGGCACCGGGGAGCTGTTTTTT. As protein: CASSPGQGGTGELFF.

The sample holds one count of this clone. The chain joins TRBV7-2 to TRBJ1-5; D is undetermined. This CDR3 region has 12 residues. V was clipped by 3 bases and J by 6 bases, with 6 bases between them. The germline gives CDR1 SGHTA, CDR2 FQGNSA. DNA for the CDR3: TGTGCCAGCAGCTTGGGGAGTCAGCCCCAGCATTTT. This sequence encodes CASSLGSQPQHF.

The chain carries TRBV18 and TRBJ1-2; a possible D gene is TRBD1 (5 bases). V dropped 2 bases and J dropped 1 base, with 17 bases sitting between them. This CDR3 spans 17 amino acids. CDR1 KGHSH and CDR2 LQKENI come from the germline V gene. In DNA form, the CDR3 reads TGTGCCAGCTCACCAGGGGCAGACTGGCTCCTTAACTATGGCTACACCTTC. It translates to CASSPGADWLLNYGYTF. Drawing the rest from reference TRBV18 and TRBJ1-2, the complete variable domain is NAGVMQNPRHLVRRRGQEARLRCSPMKGHSHVYWYRQLPEEGLKFMVYLQKENIIDESGMPKERFSAEFPKEGPSILRIQQVVRGDSAAYFCASSPGADWLLNYGYTFGSGTRLTVV.